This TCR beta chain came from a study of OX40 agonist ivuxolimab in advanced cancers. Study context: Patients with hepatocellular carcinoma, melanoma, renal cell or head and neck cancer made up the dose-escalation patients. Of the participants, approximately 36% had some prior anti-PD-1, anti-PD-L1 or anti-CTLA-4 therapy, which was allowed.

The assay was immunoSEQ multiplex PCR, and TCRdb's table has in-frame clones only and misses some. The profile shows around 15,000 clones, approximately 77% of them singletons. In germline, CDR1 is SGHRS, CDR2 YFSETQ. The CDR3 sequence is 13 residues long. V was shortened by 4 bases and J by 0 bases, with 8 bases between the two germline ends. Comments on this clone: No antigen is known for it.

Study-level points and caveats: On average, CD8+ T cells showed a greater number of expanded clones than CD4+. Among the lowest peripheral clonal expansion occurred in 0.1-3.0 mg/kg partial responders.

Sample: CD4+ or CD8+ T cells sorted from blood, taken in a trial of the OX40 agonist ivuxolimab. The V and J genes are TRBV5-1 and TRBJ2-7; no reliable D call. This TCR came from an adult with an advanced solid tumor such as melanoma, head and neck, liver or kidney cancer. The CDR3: CASSAPDSYEQYF. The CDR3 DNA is TGCGCCAGCAGCGCCCCCGACTCCTACGAGCAGTACTTC.